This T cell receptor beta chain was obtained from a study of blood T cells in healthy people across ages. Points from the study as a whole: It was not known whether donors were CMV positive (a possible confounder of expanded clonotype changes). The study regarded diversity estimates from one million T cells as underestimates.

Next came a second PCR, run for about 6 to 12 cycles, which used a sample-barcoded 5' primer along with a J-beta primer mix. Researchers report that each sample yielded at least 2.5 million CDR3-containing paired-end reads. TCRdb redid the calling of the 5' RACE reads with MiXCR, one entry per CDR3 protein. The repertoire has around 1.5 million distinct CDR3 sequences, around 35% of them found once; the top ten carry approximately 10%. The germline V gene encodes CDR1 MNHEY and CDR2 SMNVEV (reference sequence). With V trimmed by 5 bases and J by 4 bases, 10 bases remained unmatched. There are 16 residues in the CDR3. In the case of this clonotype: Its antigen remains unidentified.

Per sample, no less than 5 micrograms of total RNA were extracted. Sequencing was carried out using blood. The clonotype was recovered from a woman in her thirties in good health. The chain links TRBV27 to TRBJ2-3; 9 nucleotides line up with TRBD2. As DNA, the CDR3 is TGTGCCAGCAGTCTAATAGCGGGAGAGGCGGCAGATACGCAGTATTTT. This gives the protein CASSLIAGEAADTQYF.